The clone carrying this T cell receptor (beta chain) was detected only once. Only in-frame clones appear in the TCRdb table, and some are missing; sequencing was by immunoSEQ multiplex PCR. The sample lists roughly 310,000 clones; 90% were seen once. The data originate from a study of blood T cell repertoires in COVID-19. Germline V gene sequence: CDR1 SNHLY, CDR2 FYNNEI. This CDR3 region has 13 residues. With 6 bases removed from V and 4 bases from J, the gap between germline ends came to 12 bases. The rearrangement joins TRBV2 to TRBJ1-1; a possible D gene is TRBD1 (6 bases). The sequence came from a woman aged 25 to 39 with COVID-19, enrolled during active disease. Sequenced sample: peripheral blood. The CDR3 DNA follows: TGTGCCAGCAGCCTTACAGGGACCACTGAAGCTTTCTTT. Its translation is CASSLTGTTEAFF.